Listed below are T cell receptor beta chains from one sample, sequenced in a study of blood T cell repertoires in COVID-19. The repertoire was sequenced with immunoSEQ multiplex PCR; TCRdb's copy has only in-frame clones and lacks some. The data show roughly 260,000 clones, with 88% seen just once and approximately 3.8% held by the top ten. The material sequenced was peripheral blood. The receptors were gathered from a man between 60 and 70 years old who had recovered from COVID-19. CDR3s include the opening cysteine and the closing phenylalanine or tryptophan. The D gene is left open where the match is weak. Rows give clone size only sometimes, using once, few, many, or a class for an expanded clone.

CDR3aa: CATSTEQGRSYTF
CDR3nt: TGTGCCACCAGCACCGAACAGGGAAGGAGCTACACCTTC
d_gene: -
abundance: -
j_gene: TRBJ1-2
v_gene: TRBV15

CDR3aa: CASSPGGFFSTDTQYF
CDR3nt: TGTGCCAGCAGCCCGGGGGGGTTTTTCAGCACAGATACGCAGTATTTT
d_gene: TRBD2
abundance: few
j_gene: TRBJ2-3
v_gene: TRBV7-2

CDR3aa: CASSRDRGREQYF
CDR3nt: TGTGCCAGCAGCCGCGACAGGGGGAGGGAGCAGTACTTC
d_gene: TRBD1
abundance: -
j_gene: TRBJ2-7
v_gene: TRBV11-1

CDR3aa: CASSTQGSSNQPQHF
CDR3nt: TGTGCCAGTAGTACGCAGGGGAGCAGCAATCAGCCCCAGCATTTT
d_gene: -
abundance: -
j_gene: TRBJ1-5
v_gene: TRBV19

CDR3aa: CASSQVGTSGFYEQYF
CDR3nt: TGTGCCAGCAGCCAAGTCGGGACTAGCGGATTCTACGAGCAGTACTTC
d_gene: TRBD2
abundance: once
j_gene: TRBJ2-7
v_gene: TRBV4-2

CDR3aa: CASGRGGFVTEAFF
CDR3nt: TGTGCCAGCGGCCGAGGAGGGTTCGTCACTGAAGCTTTCTTT
d_gene: -
abundance: once
j_gene: TRBJ1-1
v_gene: TRBV2

CDR3aa: CASSEGRTGANVLTF
CDR3nt: TGTGCCAGCAGTGAAGGTAGAACTGGGGCCAACGTCCTGACTTTC
d_gene: -
abundance: -
j_gene: TRBJ2-6
v_gene: TRBV2

CDR3aa: CASSPVGQGNYGYTF
CDR3nt: TGTGCCAGCAGCCCGGTGGGACAGGGAAACTATGGCTACACCTTC
d_gene: TRBD1
abundance: -
j_gene: TRBJ1-2
v_gene: TRBV4-2

CDR3aa: CASSDHQGVRRGPLHF
CDR3nt: TGTGCCAGCAGTGACCACCAGGGGGTGCGTCGAGGGCCCCTCCACTTT
d_gene: TRBD1
abundance: -
j_gene: TRBJ1-6
v_gene: TRBV27

CDR3aa: CASSHAGRPNQPQHF
CDR3nt: TGTGCCAGCAGCCACGCAGGGAGGCCAAATCAGCCCCAGCATTTT
d_gene: -
abundance: -
j_gene: TRBJ1-5
v_gene: TRBV3-1/TRBV3-2

CDR3aa: CASSLTGPETQYF
CDR3nt: TGTGCCAGTAGTCTGACAGGGCCAGAGACCCAGTACTTC
d_gene: TRBD1
abundance: -
j_gene: TRBJ2-5
v_gene: TRBV19

CDR3aa: CASSRAGGPRDEQFF
CDR3nt: TGTGCCAGCAGCCGCGCGGGGGGGCCTCGTGATGAGCAGTTCTTC
d_gene: TRBD2
abundance: -
j_gene: TRBJ2-1
v_gene: TRBV3-1/TRBV3-2

CDR3aa: CASSRAGQGATEAFF
CDR3nt: TGTGCCAGCTCACGAGCAGGACAGGGGGCAACTGAAGCTTTCTTT
d_gene: TRBD1
abundance: -
j_gene: TRBJ1-1
v_gene: TRBV18

CDR3aa: CASSKQGNTEAFF
CDR3nt: TGTGCCAGCAGCAAACAGGGGAACACTGAAGCTTTCTTT
d_gene: -
abundance: -
j_gene: TRBJ1-1
v_gene: TRBV7-3

CDR3aa: CASSGSSRGSYEQYF
CDR3nt: TGCGCCAGCAGCGGAAGTAGCAGGGGGTCCTACGAGCAGTACTTC
d_gene: TRBD1
abundance: -
j_gene: TRBJ2-7
v_gene: TRBV5-1

CDR3aa: CATSRRQGPTDTQYF
CDR3nt: TGTGCCACCAGCAGACGACAGGGTCCCACAGATACGCAGTATTTT
d_gene: TRBD1
abundance: -
j_gene: TRBJ2-3
v_gene: TRBV15

CDR3aa: CASSYLLDGYTF
CDR3nt: TGTGCCAGCAGTTACCTCCTCGATGGCTACACCTTC
d_gene: -
abundance: -
j_gene: TRBJ1-2
v_gene: TRBV6-6

CDR3aa: CASSYPGTGKYNEQFF
CDR3nt: TGTGCCAGCAGTTACCCCGGGACAGGAAAATACAATGAGCAGTTCTTC
d_gene: TRBD1
abundance: -
j_gene: TRBJ2-1
v_gene: TRBV6-6

CDR3aa: CASSFLFGGKLAGSLDTQYF
CDR3nt: TGTGCCAGCAGTTTCCTTTTTGGGGGGAAACTAGCGGGGTCCCTAGATACGCAGTATTTT
d_gene: TRBD2
abundance: -
j_gene: TRBJ2-3
v_gene: TRBV27

CDR3aa: CASSPSYNEQFF
CDR3nt: TGTGCCAGCAGTCCCTCGTACAATGAGCAGTTCTTC
d_gene: -
abundance: -
j_gene: TRBJ2-1
v_gene: TRBV6-6

CDR3aa: CASRPSGGSSYEQYF
CDR3nt: TGTGCCAGCAGGCCTAGCGGGGGGAGCTCCTACGAGCAGTACTTC
d_gene: TRBD2
abundance: -
j_gene: TRBJ2-7
v_gene: TRBV28

CDR3aa: CASRVWQGNTGELFF
CDR3nt: TGTGCCAGTAGGGTATGGCAGGGGAACACCGGGGAGCTGTTTTTT
d_gene: -
abundance: once
j_gene: TRBJ2-2
v_gene: TRBV19

CDR3aa: CASSYSTQGDYGYTF
CDR3nt: TGTGCCAGCAGTTACTCGACACAGGGAGATTATGGCTACACCTTC
d_gene: -
abundance: -
j_gene: TRBJ1-2
v_gene: TRBV6-5

CDR3aa: CASSTIRRTEAFF
CDR3nt: TGTGCCAGCTCAACTATTCGTCGGACTGAAGCTTTCTTT
d_gene: -
abundance: once
j_gene: TRBJ1-1
v_gene: TRBV27

CDR3aa: CASSAINRGTNEKLFF
CDR3nt: TGTGCCAGTAGTGCAATTAACAGGGGGACTAATGAAAAACTGTTTTTT
d_gene: TRBD1
abundance: -
j_gene: TRBJ1-4
v_gene: TRBV19

CDR3aa: CASSYAGRTGYTF
CDR3nt: TGTGCCAGCAGTTACGCGGGCAGGACTGGCTACACCTTC
d_gene: -
abundance: -
j_gene: TRBJ1-2
v_gene: TRBV6-5

CDR3aa: CASSIAQGTYNEQFF
CDR3nt: TGCGCCAGCAGCATCGCACAGGGTACCTACAATGAGCAGTTCTTC
d_gene: -
abundance: -
j_gene: TRBJ2-1
v_gene: TRBV5-1

CDR3aa: CASSGQGQVSTDTQYF
CDR3nt: TGCGCCAGCAGCGGACAGGGACAGGTTAGCACAGATACGCAGTATTTT
d_gene: TRBD1
abundance: once
j_gene: TRBJ2-3
v_gene: TRBV5-1

CDR3aa: CASSEFFRQGVSPLHF
CDR3nt: TGTGCCAGCAGTGAATTCTTTAGGCAGGGGGTTTCACCCCTCCACTTT
d_gene: TRBD1
abundance: -
j_gene: TRBJ1-6
v_gene: TRBV2

CDR3aa: CASSPLTPPRDFYNEQFF
CDR3nt: TGTGCCAGTAGTCCTCTAACGCCGCCCCGGGACTTTTACAATGAGCAGTTCTTC
d_gene: -
abundance: -
j_gene: TRBJ2-1
v_gene: TRBV19

CDR3aa: CASSFGGSGQGTYEQYF
CDR3nt: TGTGCCAGCAGCTTTGGGGGTTCGGGACAGGGGACCTACGAGCAGTACTTC
d_gene: -
abundance: -
j_gene: TRBJ2-7
v_gene: TRBV12-1

CDR3aa: CASSIGGPGNYGYTF
CDR3nt: TGTGCCAGTAGTATAGGCGGACCGGGAAACTATGGCTACACCTTC
d_gene: -
abundance: once
j_gene: TRBJ1-2
v_gene: TRBV19

CDR3aa: CASSRRRGPPTYTQYF
CDR3nt: TGTGCCAGCAGCAGAAGGCGGGGGCCGCCAACTTATACGCAGTATTTT
d_gene: -
abundance: -
j_gene: TRBJ2-3
v_gene: TRBV21-1

CDR3aa: CASSHTGGKGTEAFF
CDR3nt: TGTGCCAGTAGTCATACAGGGGGCAAGGGCACTGAAGCTTTCTTT
d_gene: TRBD1
abundance: once
j_gene: TRBJ1-1
v_gene: TRBV19

CDR3aa: CASSLVEGSEAFF
CDR3nt: TGTGCCAGCAGTTTAGTGGAAGGGAGTGAAGCTTTCTTT
d_gene: -
abundance: -
j_gene: TRBJ1-1
v_gene: TRBV12-3/TRBV12-4

CDR3aa: CASSSSGTDYGYTF
CDR3nt: TGTGCCAGCAGCAGTTCCGGGACAGACTATGGCTACACCTTC
d_gene: TRBD1
abundance: -
j_gene: TRBJ1-2
v_gene: TRBV7-3

CDR3aa: CASSYNPGQTYEQYF
CDR3nt: TGCGCCAGCAGTTATAACCCGGGACAGACCTACGAGCAGTACTTC
d_gene: TRBD1
abundance: once
j_gene: TRBJ2-7
v_gene: TRBV5-1

CDR3aa: CASSPRGGIQETQYF
CDR3nt: TGTGCCAGCAGTCCCCGCGGGGGGATCCAAGAGACCCAGTACTTC
d_gene: TRBD2
abundance: -
j_gene: TRBJ2-5
v_gene: TRBV6-6

CDR3aa: CASSQGSGDQETQYF
CDR3nt: TGTGCCAGCAGCCAAGGTAGCGGGGATCAAGAGACCCAGTACTTC
d_gene: TRBD2
abundance: -
j_gene: TRBJ2-5
v_gene: TRBV4-2

CDR3aa: CASSFLTGSSSPLHF
CDR3nt: TGCGCCAGCAGCTTCTTGACAGGGTCATCTTCACCCCTCCACTTT
d_gene: TRBD1
abundance: -
j_gene: TRBJ1-6
v_gene: TRBV5-1

CDR3aa: CASNLVGAAGNTIYF
CDR3nt: TGTGCCAGCAACCTTGTTGGGGCTGCTGGAAACACCATATATTTT
d_gene: -
abundance: few
j_gene: TRBJ1-3
v_gene: TRBV28

CDR3aa: CASIPPGLEKSDTQYF
CDR3nt: TGTGCCAGCATTCCTCCGGGACTAGAAAAGTCAGATACGCAGTATTTT
d_gene: TRBD2
abundance: -
j_gene: TRBJ2-3
v_gene: TRBV2

CDR3aa: CATSDTGTSTPNTQYF
CDR3nt: TGTGCCACCAGTGATACCGGGACTAGTACTCCTAACACGCAGTATTTT
d_gene: TRBD2
abundance: once
j_gene: TRBJ2-3
v_gene: TRBV24-1

CDR3aa: CASSLTAGTGGSSYEQYF
CDR3nt: TGTGCCAGCAGCCTAACCGCCGGGACAGGGGGATCCTCCTACGAGCAGTACTTC
d_gene: TRBD1
abundance: -
j_gene: TRBJ2-7
v_gene: TRBV7-6

CDR3aa: CASSFIETGVYNEQFF
CDR3nt: TGTGCCAGCAGTTTCATAGAGACAGGAGTATACAATGAGCAGTTCTTC
d_gene: -
abundance: -
j_gene: TRBJ2-1
v_gene: TRBV6-5

CDR3aa: CASSSDRGGYGYTF
CDR3nt: TGTGCCAGCAGCTCGGACAGGGGGGGCTATGGCTACACCTTC
d_gene: TRBD1
abundance: -
j_gene: TRBJ1-2
v_gene: TRBV9

CDR3aa: CASSPRQTGELFF
CDR3nt: TGTGCCAGCTCACCCCGACAGACCGGGGAGCTGTTTTTT
d_gene: -
abundance: -
j_gene: TRBJ2-2
v_gene: TRBV18

CDR3aa: CAWSTGDFYGYTF
CDR3nt: TGTGCCTGGAGTACAGGGGACTTCTATGGCTACACCTTC
d_gene: TRBD1
abundance: -
j_gene: TRBJ1-2
v_gene: TRBV30

CDR3aa: CASSETGELFF
CDR3nt: TGTGCCAGCAGTGAGACCGGGGAGCTGTTTTTT
d_gene: -
abundance: -
j_gene: TRBJ2-2
v_gene: TRBV12-3/TRBV12-4

CDR3aa: CASTHSPAIYNEQFF
CDR3nt: TGTGCCAGCACCCACTCTCCCGCGATTTACAATGAGCAGTTCTTC
d_gene: -
abundance: -
j_gene: TRBJ2-1
v_gene: TRBV6-5

CDR3aa: CASSLVSARGTQYF
CDR3nt: TGTGCCAGCAGCTTGGTTTCGGCTCGAGGGACCCAGTACTTC
d_gene: -
abundance: -
j_gene: TRBJ2-5
v_gene: TRBV5-6

CDR3aa: CATSGRTQWRNQPQHF
CDR3nt: TGTGCCACCAGCGGACGGACACAGTGGCGCAATCAGCCCCAGCATTTT
d_gene: -
abundance: -
j_gene: TRBJ1-5
v_gene: TRBV15

CDR3aa: CSASRSGGTTDTQYF
CDR3nt: TGCAGTGCTAGTAGGTCGGGGGGGACCACAGATACGCAGTATTTT
d_gene: TRBD2
abundance: -
j_gene: TRBJ2-3
v_gene: TRBV20-1

CDR3aa: CATSDNNRDNEQFF
CDR3nt: TGTGCCACCAGTGACAACAACAGGGACAATGAGCAGTTCTTC
d_gene: -
abundance: -
j_gene: TRBJ2-1
v_gene: TRBV24-1

CDR3aa: CASSARSQPNTDTQYF
CDR3nt: TGTGCCAGCAGTGCGCGGAGCCAACCTAACACAGATACGCAGTATTTT
d_gene: -
abundance: -
j_gene: TRBJ2-3
v_gene: TRBV27

CDR3aa: CASSMGRDRGKNEQFF
CDR3nt: TGTGCCAGTAGTATGGGCCGGGACAGGGGAAAGAATGAGCAGTTCTTC
d_gene: TRBD1
abundance: -
j_gene: TRBJ2-1
v_gene: TRBV19

CDR3aa: CASSGQRETQYF
CDR3nt: TGTGCCAGCAGTGGGCAGCGAGAGACCCAGTACTTC
d_gene: -
abundance: -
j_gene: TRBJ2-5
v_gene: TRBV2